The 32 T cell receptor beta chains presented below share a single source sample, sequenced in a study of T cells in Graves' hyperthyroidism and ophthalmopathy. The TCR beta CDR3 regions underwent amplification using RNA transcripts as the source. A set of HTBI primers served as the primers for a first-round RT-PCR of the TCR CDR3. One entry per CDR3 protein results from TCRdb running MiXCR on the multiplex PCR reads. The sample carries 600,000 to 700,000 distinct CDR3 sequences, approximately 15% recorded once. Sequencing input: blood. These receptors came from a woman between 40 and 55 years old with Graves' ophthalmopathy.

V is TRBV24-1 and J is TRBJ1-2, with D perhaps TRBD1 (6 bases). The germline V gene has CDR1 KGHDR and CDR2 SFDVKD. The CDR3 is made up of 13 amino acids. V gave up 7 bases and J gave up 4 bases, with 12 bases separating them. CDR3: CATRPGDGYGYTF. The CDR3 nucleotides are TGTGCCACCAGGCCAGGGGATGGCTATGGCTACACCTTC.

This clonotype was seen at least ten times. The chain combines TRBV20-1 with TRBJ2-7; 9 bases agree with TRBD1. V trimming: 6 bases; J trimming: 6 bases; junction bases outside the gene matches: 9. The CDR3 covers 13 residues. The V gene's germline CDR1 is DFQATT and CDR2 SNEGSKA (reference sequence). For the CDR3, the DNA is TGCAGTGCCTTGGACAGGGGTTCGTTCGAGCAGTACTTC. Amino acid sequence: CSALDRGSFEQYF.

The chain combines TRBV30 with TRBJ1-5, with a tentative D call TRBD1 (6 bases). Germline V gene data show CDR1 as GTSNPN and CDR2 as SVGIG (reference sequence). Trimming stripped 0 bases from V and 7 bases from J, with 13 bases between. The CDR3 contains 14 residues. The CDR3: CAWSVLRGGQPQHF. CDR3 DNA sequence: TGTGCCTGGAGTGTACTTAGGGGGGGACAGCCCCAGCATTTT.

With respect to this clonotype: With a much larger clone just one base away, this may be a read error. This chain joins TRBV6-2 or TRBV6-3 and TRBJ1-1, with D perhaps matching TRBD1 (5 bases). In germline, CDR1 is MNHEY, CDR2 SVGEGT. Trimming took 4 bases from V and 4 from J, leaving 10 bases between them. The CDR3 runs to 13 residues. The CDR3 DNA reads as TGTGCCAGCAGTTGGACAAAAGGCACTGAAGCTTTCTTT. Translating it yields CASSWTKGTEAFF.

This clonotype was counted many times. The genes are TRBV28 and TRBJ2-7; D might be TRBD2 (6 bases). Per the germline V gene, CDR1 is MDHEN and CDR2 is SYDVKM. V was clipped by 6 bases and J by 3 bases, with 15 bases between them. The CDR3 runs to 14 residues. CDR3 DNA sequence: TGTGCCAGCAGCCGTCCGGGAGTCAACTACGAGCAGTACTTC. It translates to CASSRPGVNYEQYF.

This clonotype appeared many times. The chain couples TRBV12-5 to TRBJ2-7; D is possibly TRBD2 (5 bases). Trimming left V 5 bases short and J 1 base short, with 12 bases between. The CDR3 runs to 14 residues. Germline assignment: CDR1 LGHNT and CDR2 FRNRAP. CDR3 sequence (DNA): TGTGCTAGTGGTCCAGACGGGGTATCCTACGAGCAGTACTTC. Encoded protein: CASGPDGVSYEQYF.

CDR3 sequence (DNA): TGTGCCAGCAGTTACCGGGCCTCAACCCAATACGGCTACACCTTC. It encodes CASSYRASTQYGYTF. The chain recombines TRBV6-5 with TRBJ1-2; unclear D gene. Germline-derived CDR1 and CDR2 are MNHEY and SVGAGI. The CDR3 extends over 15 amino acids. V shed 2 bases and J shed 8 bases, with 18 bases lying between them.

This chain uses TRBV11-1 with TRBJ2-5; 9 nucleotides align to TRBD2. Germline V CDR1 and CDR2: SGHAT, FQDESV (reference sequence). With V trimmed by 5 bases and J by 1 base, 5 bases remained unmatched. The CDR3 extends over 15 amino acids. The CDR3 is CASSPGLATQETQYF. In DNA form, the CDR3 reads TGTGCCAGCAGCCCCGGACTAGCGACCCAAGAGACCCAGTACTTC.

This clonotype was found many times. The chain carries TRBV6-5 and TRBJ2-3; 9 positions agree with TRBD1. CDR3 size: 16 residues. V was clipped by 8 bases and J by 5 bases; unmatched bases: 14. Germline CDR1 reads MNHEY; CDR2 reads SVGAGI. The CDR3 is CASQPGQGSSRDTQYF. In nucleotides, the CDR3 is TGTGCCAGCCAGCCGGGACAGGGCTCCTCTAGAGATACGCAGTATTTT.

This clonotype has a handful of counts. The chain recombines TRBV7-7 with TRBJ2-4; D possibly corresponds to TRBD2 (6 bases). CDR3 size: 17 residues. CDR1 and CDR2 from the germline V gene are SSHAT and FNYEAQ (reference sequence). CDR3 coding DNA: TGTGCTAAGGAGACGATCTGCGGGATCGGGCGAAAAAACATTCAGTACTTC. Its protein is CAKETICGIGRKNIQYF.

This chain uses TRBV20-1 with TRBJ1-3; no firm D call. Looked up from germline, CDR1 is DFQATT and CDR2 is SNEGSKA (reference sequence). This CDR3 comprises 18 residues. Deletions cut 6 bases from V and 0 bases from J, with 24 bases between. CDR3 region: CSAANALEDTYSGNTIYF. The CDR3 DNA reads TGCAGTGCCGCAAACGCCCTAGAAGACACCTACTCTGGAAACACCATATATTTT.

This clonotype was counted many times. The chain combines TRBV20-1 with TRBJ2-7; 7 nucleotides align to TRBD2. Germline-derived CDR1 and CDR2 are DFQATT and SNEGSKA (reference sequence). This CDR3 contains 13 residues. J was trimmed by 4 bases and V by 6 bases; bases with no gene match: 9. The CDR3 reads CSAVARGVYEQYF. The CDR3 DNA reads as TGCAGTGCGGTAGCCCGGGGGGTGTACGAGCAGTACTTC.

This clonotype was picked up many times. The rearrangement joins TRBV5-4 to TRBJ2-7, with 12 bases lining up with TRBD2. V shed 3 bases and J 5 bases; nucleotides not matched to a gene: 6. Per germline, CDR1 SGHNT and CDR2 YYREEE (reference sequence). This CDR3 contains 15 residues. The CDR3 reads CASSSLAGGPHEQYF. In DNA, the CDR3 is TGTGCCAGCAGCTCGCTAGCGGGAGGGCCCCACGAGCAGTACTTC.

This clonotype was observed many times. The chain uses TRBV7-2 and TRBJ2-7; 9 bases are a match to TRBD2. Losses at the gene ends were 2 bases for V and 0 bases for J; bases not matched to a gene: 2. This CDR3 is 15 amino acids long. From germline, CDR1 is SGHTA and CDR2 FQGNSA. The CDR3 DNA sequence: TGTGCCAGCAGCTTATTAGCGGGAGACTCCTACGAGCAGTACTTC. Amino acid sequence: CASSLLAGDSYEQYF.

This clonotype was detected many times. The DNA for the CDR3 is TGTGCCAGCAGCCGCCAGACTAGCGGCGAGCAGTACTTC. It yields the protein CASSRQTSGEQYF. The gene calls are TRBV14 and TRBJ2-7, with TRBD2 identical over 9 bases. The CDR3 runs to 13 residues. J gave up 6 bases and V 4 bases, and 4 bases lay outside the gene matches. Germline-derived CDR1 and CDR2 are SGHDN and FVKESK.

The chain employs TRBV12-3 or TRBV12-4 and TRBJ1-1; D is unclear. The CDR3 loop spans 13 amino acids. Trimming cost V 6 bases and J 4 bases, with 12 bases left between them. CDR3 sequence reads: CASSLPMGTEAFF. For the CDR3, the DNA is TGTGCCAGCAGCCTCCCCATGGGCACTGAAGCTTTCTTT.

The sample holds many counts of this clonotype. CDR3 sequence: CASSEWPGTTKNNEQFF. The CDR3 DNA follows: TGCGCCAGCAGTGAGTGGCCCGGGACGACAAAGAACAATGAGCAGTTCTTC. This chain connects TRBV10-1 to TRBJ2-1, with D possibly being TRBD1 or TRBD2 (5 bases each). The CDR3 covers 17 residues. V lost 1 base to trimming and J lost 5 bases, with 18 bases between them. Germline-derived CDR1 and CDR2 are WNHNN and SYGVQD (reference sequence).

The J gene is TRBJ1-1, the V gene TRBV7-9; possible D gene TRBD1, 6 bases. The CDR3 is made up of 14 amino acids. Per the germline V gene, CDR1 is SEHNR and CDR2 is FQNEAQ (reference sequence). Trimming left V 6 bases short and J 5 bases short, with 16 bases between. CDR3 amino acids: CASSRTAGETEAFF. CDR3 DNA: TGTGCCAGCAGTCGGACAGCGGGGGAAACTGAAGCTTTCTTT.

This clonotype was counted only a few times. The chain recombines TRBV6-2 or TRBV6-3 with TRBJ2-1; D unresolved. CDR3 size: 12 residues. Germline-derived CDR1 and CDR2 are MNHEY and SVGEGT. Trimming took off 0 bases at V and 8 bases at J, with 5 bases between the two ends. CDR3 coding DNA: TGTGCCAGCAGTTACTCTGTGGATGAGCAGTTCTTC. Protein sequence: CASSYSVDEQFF.

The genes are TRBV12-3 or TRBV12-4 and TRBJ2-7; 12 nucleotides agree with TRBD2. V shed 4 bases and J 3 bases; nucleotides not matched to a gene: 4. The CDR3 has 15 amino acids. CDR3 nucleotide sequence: TGTGCCAGCAGTTCCTCTAGCGGGAGGGGCTACGAGCAGTACTTC. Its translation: CASSSSSGRGYEQYF.

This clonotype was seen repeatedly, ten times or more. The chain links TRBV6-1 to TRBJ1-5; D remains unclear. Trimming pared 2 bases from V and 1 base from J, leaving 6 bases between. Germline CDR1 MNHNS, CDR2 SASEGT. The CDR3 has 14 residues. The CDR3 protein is CASSERASNQPQHF. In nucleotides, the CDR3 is TGTGCCAGCAGTGAAAGGGCCAGCAATCAGCCCCAGCATTTT.

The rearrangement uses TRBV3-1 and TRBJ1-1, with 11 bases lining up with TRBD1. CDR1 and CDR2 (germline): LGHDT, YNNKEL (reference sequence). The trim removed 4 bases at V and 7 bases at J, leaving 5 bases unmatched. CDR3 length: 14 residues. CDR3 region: CASSRGQGASEAFF. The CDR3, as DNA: TGTGCCAGCAGCCGCGGACAGGGGGCGAGTGAAGCTTTCTTT.

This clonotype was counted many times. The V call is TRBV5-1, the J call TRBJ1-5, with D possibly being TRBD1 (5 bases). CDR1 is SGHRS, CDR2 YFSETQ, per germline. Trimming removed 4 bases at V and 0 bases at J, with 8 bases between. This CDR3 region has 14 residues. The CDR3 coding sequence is TGCGCCAGCAGCCCAGGGACTAGCAATCAGCCCCAGCATTTT. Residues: CASSPGTSNQPQHF.

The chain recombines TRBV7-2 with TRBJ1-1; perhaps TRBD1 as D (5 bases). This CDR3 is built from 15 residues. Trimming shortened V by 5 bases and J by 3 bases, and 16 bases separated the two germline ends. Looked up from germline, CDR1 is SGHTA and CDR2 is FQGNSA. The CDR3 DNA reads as TGTGCCAGCAGCCCGTTGGGGGTCGGGTACACTGAAGCTTTCTTT. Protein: CASSPLGVGYTEAFF.

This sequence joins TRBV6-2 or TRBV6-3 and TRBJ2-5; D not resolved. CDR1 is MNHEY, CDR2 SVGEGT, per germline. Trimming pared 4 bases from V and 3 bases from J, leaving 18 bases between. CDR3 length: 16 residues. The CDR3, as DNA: TGTGCCAGCAGTTCCCTCCAGGTCGGAGACAAAGAGACCCAGTACTTC. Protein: CASSSLQVGDKETQYF.

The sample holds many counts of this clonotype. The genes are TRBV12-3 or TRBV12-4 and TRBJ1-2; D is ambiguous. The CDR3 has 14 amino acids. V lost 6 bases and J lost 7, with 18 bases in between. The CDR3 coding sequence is TGTGCCAGCAGACCCTTATGGCTGGGCTCTGGCTACACCTTC. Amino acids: CASRPLWLGSGYTF.

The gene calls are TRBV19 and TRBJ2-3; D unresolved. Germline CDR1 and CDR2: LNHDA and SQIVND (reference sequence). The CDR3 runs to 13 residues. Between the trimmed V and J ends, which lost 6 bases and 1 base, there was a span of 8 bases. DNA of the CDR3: TGTGCCAGTAGGGGTTTGGGCACAGATACGCAGTATTTT. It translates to CASRGLGTDTQYF.

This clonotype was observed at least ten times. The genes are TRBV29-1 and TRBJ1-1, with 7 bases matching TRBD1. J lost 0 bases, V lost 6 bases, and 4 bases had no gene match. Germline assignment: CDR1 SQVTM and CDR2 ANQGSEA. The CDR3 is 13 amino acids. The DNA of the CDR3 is TGCAGCGTGACAGGGAGATTGAACACTGAAGCTTTCTTT. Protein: CSVTGRLNTEAFF.

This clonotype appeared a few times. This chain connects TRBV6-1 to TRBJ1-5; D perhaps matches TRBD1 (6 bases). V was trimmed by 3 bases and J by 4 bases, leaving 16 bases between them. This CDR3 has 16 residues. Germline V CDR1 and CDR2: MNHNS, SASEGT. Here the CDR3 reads CASSDRGSFSNQPQHF. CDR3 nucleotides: TGTGCCAGCAGTGACAGGGGCAGTTTCAGTAATCAGCCCCAGCATTTT.

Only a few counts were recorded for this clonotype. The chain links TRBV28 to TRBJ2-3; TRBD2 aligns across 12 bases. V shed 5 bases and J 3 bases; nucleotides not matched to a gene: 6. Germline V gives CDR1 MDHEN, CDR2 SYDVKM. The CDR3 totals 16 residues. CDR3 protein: CASSPRLAGVTDTQYF. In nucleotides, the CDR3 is TGTGCCAGCAGTCCACGACTAGCGGGAGTAACAGATACGCAGTATTTT. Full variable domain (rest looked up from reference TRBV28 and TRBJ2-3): DVKVTQSSRYLVKRTGEKVFLECVQDMDHENMFWYRQDPGLGLRLIYFSYDVKMKEKGDIPEGYSVSREKKERFSLILESASTNQTSMYLCASSPRLAGVTDTQYFGPGTRLTVL.

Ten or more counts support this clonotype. The CDR3 sequence is CAISERSNTGELFF. The CDR3 bases are TGTGCCATCAGTGAGCGATCGAACACCGGGGAGCTGTTTTTT. The chain employs TRBV10-3 and TRBJ2-2; D gene uncertain. Trimming cost V 2 bases and J 0 bases, with 4 bases left between them. The germline CDR1 and CDR2 sequences are ENHRY and SYGVKD. The CDR3 sequence is 14 residues long.

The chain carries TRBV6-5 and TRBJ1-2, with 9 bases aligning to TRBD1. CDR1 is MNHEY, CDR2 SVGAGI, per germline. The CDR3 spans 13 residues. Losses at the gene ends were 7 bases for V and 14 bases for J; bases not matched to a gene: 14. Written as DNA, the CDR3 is TGTGCCAGCATTTGGGACAGGGAAGGGGCGGAGACCTTC. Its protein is CASIWDREGAETF.